This record concerns one T cell receptor (beta chain) sequence. Its cognate antigen is unknown. From germline, CDR1 is SNHLY and CDR2 FYNNEI. V lost 4 bases to trimming and J lost 2 bases, with 11 bases between them. The CDR3 length is 14 residues. This sample was included in a study of T cells after posttransplantation cyclophosphamide. Study-level points and caveats: Later post-transplant blood repertoires were often dominated by donor CD8+ memory clones. Recipient CMV seropositivity and CMV reactivation strongly tracked TRB clonality.

Assay: immunoSEQ multiplex PCR; the TCRdb copy retains only in-frame clones and omits some. The table shows some 49,000 clones, with almost 95% occurring only once. The related graft donor's blood sample was taken on the day of bone marrow donation. This chain uses TRBV2 with TRBJ1-1; D gene unclear. Source material: PBMCs. The clonotype originates from a woman aged 50 to 60 in good health and a related stem cell transplant donor. The CDR3 DNA sequence: TGTGCCAGCAGTGTTGGCAGCGTAAACACTGAAGCTTTCTTT. Translating it yields CASSVGSVNTEAFF.